The present entry profiles one TCR beta chain with its context. This specimen comes from a study of blood T cell repertoires in COVID-19. Germline CDR1 reads MNHEY; CDR2 reads SVGAGI. The CDR3 is 14 amino acids. V was shortened by 7 bases and J by 0 bases, with 11 bases between the two germline ends. Profiling relied on immunoSEQ multiplex PCR, and the TCRdb table lists in-frame clones only, not all of them. The table records around 220,000 clones, 70% to 90% of them present only once. The chain employs TRBV6-5 and TRBJ2-3; perhaps TRBD2 as D (6 bases). The sample was peripheral blood. The TCR originated in a woman over 75 with acute or convalescent COVID-19. CDR3 in amino acids: CASTLSGSTDTQYF. The CDR3 nucleotides are TGTGCCAGCACTCTAAGCGGGAGCACAGATACGCAGTATTTT.